Described below is a single T cell receptor (beta chain) sequence and its context. Authors' processing steps: Reference gene primer amplification gave estimated nucleated cell counts. Sequencing was performed with immunoSEQ multiplex PCR; in TCRdb, only in-frame clones are kept and a portion is missing. The DNA was the basis for D and trimming; V, J and clone size are from that table. The sample holds about 240,000 clones, over 80% seen once. This entry comes from a study of blood T cell repertoires in COVID-19. Background on the study: The origin of the acute and convalescent COVID-19 samples was the United States, Italy and Spain. The cDNA or gDNA used as material had been derived from T cells, B-cell-depleted T cells, or PBMCs.

The ends were cut back, 0 bases at V and 4 bases at J, with 13 bases in the middle. Germline assignment: CDR1 SGDLS and CDR2 YYNGEE. The CDR3 runs 16 residues. The receptor's source is a man aged 25 to 40 who had recovered from COVID-19. The chain recombines TRBV9 with TRBJ2-2; maybe TRBD1 (6 bases). Sequenced: peripheral blood. CDR3 sequence: CASSVAWGPSTGELFF. For the CDR3, the DNA is TGTGCCAGCAGCGTAGCTTGGGGGCCGAGCACCGGGGAGCTGTTTTTT.